These 22 T cell receptor beta chains came from one sample sequenced in a study of chemoradiotherapy in HPV16-positive cancers. The table came from immunoSEQ multiplex PCR; TCRdb's copy has only in-frame clones and leaves some out. This sample has 7,000 to 7,500 clones, with about nine tenths found just once. The sequences come from tumor tissue, collected from a patient who underwent chemoradiotherapy. All receptors come from a human donor with HPV-associated anogenital cancer.

The chain couples TRBV19 to TRBJ2-1; 9 nucleotides match TRBD2. Trimming at V came to 6 bases and at J to 4 bases, leaving 4 bases not matched to a gene. This CDR3 region has 14 residues. Germline CDR1 and CDR2: LNHDA and SQIVND (reference sequence). For the CDR3, the DNA is TGTGCCAGTAGGCGACTAGCGGAATACAATGAGCAGTTCTTC. It yields the protein CASRRLAEYNEQFF.

The genes are TRBV11-3 and TRBJ2-5, with D perhaps matching TRBD2 (6 bases). CDR3 length equals 15 residues. CDR1 is SGHNT, CDR2 YENEEA, per germline. V was clipped by 3 bases and J by 5 bases, with 16 bases between them. CDR3 in DNA: TGTGCCAGCAGCTTTTCTGCGGAGGGTGGGGAGACCCAGTACTTC. Translating gives CASSFSAEGGETQYF. Variable domain in full (rest from reference TRBV11-3 and TRBJ2-5): EAGVVQSPRYKIIEKKQPVAFWCNPISGHNTLYWYLQNLGQGPELLIRYENEEAVDDSQLPKDRFSAERLKGVDSTLKIQPAELGDSAVYLCASSFSAEGGETQYFGPGTRLLVL.

The chain carries TRBV2 and TRBJ2-5; no definite D call. The V and J ends lost 8 bases and 3 bases respectively, with 16 bases between them. From germline, CDR1 is SNHLY and CDR2 FYNNEI. The CDR3 covers 14 residues. The CDR3 nucleotides are TGTGCCAGCCGTCAGGCGTTGATCGAAGAGACCCAGTACTTC. This gives the protein CASRQALIEETQYF.

This clone appeared a single time. The chain couples TRBV5-6 to TRBJ1-5; D unresolved. The CDR3 covers 14 residues. V dropped 3 bases and J dropped 9 bases, with 16 bases sitting between them. Germline V lookup: CDR1 SGHDT, CDR2 YYEEEE. CDR3 sequence: CASSSRHLFGPQHF. The CDR3 DNA reads as TGTGCCAGCAGCTCAAGACACCTATTTGGGCCCCAGCATTTT. Drawing the rest from reference TRBV5-6 and TRBJ1-5, the complete variable domain is DAGVTQSPTHLIKTRGQQVTLRCSPKSGHDTVSWYQQALGQGPQFIFQYYEEEERQRGNFPDRFSGHQFPNYSSELNVNALLLGDSALYLCASSSRHLFGPQHFGDGTRLSIL.

This sequence joins TRBV11-1 and TRBJ2-7; the D call may be TRBD1 or TRBD2 (5 bases each). V lost 5 bases to trimming and J lost 3 bases, with 23 bases between them. The CDR3 extends over 17 amino acids. Germline CDR1 is SGHAT and CDR2 is FQDESV (reference sequence). The DNA for the CDR3 is TGTGCCAGCAGCCTAGAGAGAGGGGAGAGACGGCGCTACGAGCAGTACTTC. Translation gives CASSLERGERRRYEQYF.

The chain carries TRBV5-1 and TRBJ1-1, with D uncertain. Germline assignment: CDR1 SGHRS and CDR2 YFSETQ. This CDR3 spans 13 amino acids. The V end lost 4 bases, the J end lost 2 bases, and 9 bases lay between the germline ends. The CDR3 DNA sequence: TGCGCCAGCAGCCCCGACGTTAACACTGAAGCTTTCTTT. Its protein product is CASSPDVNTEAFF.

V gene TRBV19 combines with J gene TRBJ1-6; unclear D gene. The CDR3 has 14 residues. V lost 8 bases and J lost 6, with 14 bases in between. Germline V gene lookup returns CDR1 LNHDA and CDR2 SQIVND (reference sequence). CDR3 loop: CASGRPSFNSPLHF. CDR3 bases: TGTGCCAGTGGACGGCCGTCTTTTAATTCACCCCTCCACTTT.

The V call is TRBV19, the J call TRBJ2-7; 10 positions match TRBD2. The germline CDR1 and CDR2 sequences are LNHDA and SQIVND (reference sequence). The ends lost 0 bases at V and 2 bases at J; junction bases unmatched: 7. The CDR3 length is 17 residues. Here the CDR3 DNA reads TGTGCCAGTAGTATAGATTCAGGGACTAGCGCCGCCTACGAGCAGTACTTC. Amino acid sequence: CASSIDSGTSAAYEQYF.

This sequence joins TRBV11-3 and TRBJ1-1; 9 nucleotides agree with TRBD1. The germline CDR1 and CDR2 sequences are SGHNT and YENEEA. This CDR3 region has 14 residues. J gave up 11 bases and V 3 bases, and 10 bases lay outside the gene matches. CDR3 coding DNA: TGTGCCAGCAGCTTCGCCGGGACAGGGTCCTGGGCTTTCTTT. Its translation: CASSFAGTGSWAFF.

This sequence joins TRBV9 and TRBJ2-7; D is possibly TRBD1 or TRBD2 (5 bases each). Per germline, CDR1 SGDLS and CDR2 YYNGEE. V shed 0 bases and J shed 0 bases, with 10 bases lying between them. The CDR3 sequence is 15 residues long. The CDR3 DNA sequence: TGTGCCAGCAGCGTAGAACCAGGGAGCTCCTACGAGCAGTACTTC. It encodes CASSVEPGSSYEQYF.

V gene TRBV5-1 combines with J gene TRBJ1-5; 12 bases fit TRBD1. Looked up from germline, CDR1 is SGHRS and CDR2 is YFSETQ. The CDR3 extends over 15 amino acids. The V gene end was trimmed by 4 bases and the J gene end by 5 bases; junction bases not matched to a gene: 4. The CDR3 reads CASSPGTGGYQPQHF. CDR3 bases: TGCGCCAGCAGCCCTGGGACAGGGGGCTATCAGCCCCAGCATTTT. Filled out from reference TRBV5-1 and TRBJ1-5, the complete variable domain reads KAGVTQTPRYLIKTRGQQVTLSCSPISGHRSVSWYQQTPGQGLQFLFEYFSETQRNKGNFPGRFSGRQFSNSRSEMNVSTLELGDSALYLCASSPGTGGYQPQHFGDGTRLSIL.

The genes are TRBV6-5 and TRBJ1-2; D is perhaps TRBD1 (5 bases). Trimming pared 5 bases from V and 4 bases from J, leaving 14 bases between. The CDR3 is 14 residues long. Germline lookup yields CDR1 MNHEY and CDR2 SVGAGI. The CDR3 DNA follows: TGTGCCAGCAGTCACTACGGGGCTAGCTATGGCTACACCTTC. Encoded protein: CASSHYGASYGYTF.

This chain links TRBV9 with TRBJ1-2; TRBD1 is a possible D gene (5 bases). The CDR3 length is 13 residues. Germline V lookup: CDR1 SGDLS, CDR2 YYNGEE. V gave up 2 bases and J gave up 3 bases, with 8 bases separating them. CDR3 amino acids: CASSVGGDYGYTF. Here the CDR3 DNA reads TGTGCCAGCAGCGTGGGAGGGGACTATGGCTACACCTTC.

The V and J genes are TRBV29-1 and TRBJ2-7; the match to TRBD2 covers 8 bases. Trimming took 3 bases from V and 1 from J; bases not matched to a gene: 5. Germline CDR1 is SQVTM and CDR2 is ANQGSEA. The CDR3 contains 14 residues. CDR3 coding DNA: TGCAGCGTTGACTCGGGGGGGGAATCCTACGAGCAGTACTTC. The encoded protein is CSVDSGGESYEQYF.

This CDR3 reads CASSSSTRWGTDTQYF. CDR3 DNA: TGTGCCAGCAGTTCCTCGACTAGGTGGGGCACAGATACGCAGTATTTT. This chain connects TRBV27 to TRBJ2-3, with TRBD2 as a possible D gene (6 bases). The CDR3 spans 16 residues. With 4 bases removed from V and 1 base from J, the gap between germline ends came to 15 bases. The germline gives CDR1 MNHEY, CDR2 SMNVEV (reference sequence).

J is TRBJ2-3 and V is TRBV9; 9 positions match TRBD2. This CDR3 contains 15 residues. From germline, CDR1 is SGDLS and CDR2 YYNGEE. Germline trimming cut 0 bases from V and 3 bases from J; bases unmatched to any gene: 2. The CDR3 reads CASSVDSGRTDTQYF. CDR3 nucleotide sequence: TGTGCCAGCAGCGTAGATAGCGGGAGAACAGATACGCAGTATTTT.

This chain uses TRBV7-9 with TRBJ2-5; a weak D match, TRBD2 (6 bases). This CDR3 region has 16 residues. Germline CDR1 SEHNR, CDR2 FQNEAQ (reference sequence). V lost 1 base and J lost 2, with 14 bases in between. This CDR3 is CASSLGGVFEQETQYF. CDR3 in DNA: TGTGCCAGCAGCTTAGGGGGGGTTTTTGAACAAGAGACCCAGTACTTC.

The chain employs TRBV7-9 and TRBJ2-7; D is uncertain. Germline V gives CDR1 SEHNR, CDR2 FQNEAQ (reference sequence). The CDR3 totals 12 residues. V dropped 3 bases and J dropped 4 bases, with 7 bases sitting between them. CDR3 amino acids: CASSFEDYEQYF. The CDR3 DNA reads TGTGCCAGCAGCTTCGAAGATTACGAGCAGTACTTC.

The genes are TRBV18 and TRBJ2-2; D uncertain. The CDR3 extends over 16 amino acids. Trimming took off 0 bases at V and 0 bases at J, with 8 bases between the two ends. The germline V gene encodes CDR1 KGHSH and CDR2 LQKENI. The CDR3 reads CASSPPVETNTGELFF. The CDR3 DNA sequence: TGTGCCAGCTCACCACCGGTAGAAACGAACACCGGGGAGCTGTTTTTT.

The rearrangement links TRBV11-3 to TRBJ2-5, with 9 bases aligning to TRBD1. The DNA end is more similar to TRBJ2-7, so the J call may be wrong. Germline V gene lookup returns CDR1 SGHNT and CDR2 YENEEA. This CDR3 has 14 residues. In nucleotides, the CDR3 is TGTGCCAGCAGCCGTCCGGACAGGGGAAGCGAGCAGTACTTC. Translated, it gives CASSRPDRGSEQYF.

V and J are TRBV7-8 and TRBJ2-5; D perhaps matches TRBD1 (6 bases). Germline V lookup: CDR1 SGHVS, CDR2 FQNEAQ. The V end lost 5 bases, the J end lost 1 base, and 11 bases lay between the germline ends. CDR3 length equals 14 residues. This chain's CDR3 is CASSPSRGQETQYF. The DNA of the CDR3 is TGTGCCAGCAGCCCCTCCAGGGGCCAAGAGACCCAGTACTTC. Looking up the rest from reference TRBV7-8 and TRBJ2-5 gives the full variable domain: GAGVSQSPRYKVAKRGQDVALRCDPISGHVSLFWYQQALGQGPEFLTYFQNEAQLDKSGLPSDRFFAERPEGSVSTLKIQRTQQEDSAVYLCASSPSRGQETQYFGPGTRLLVL.

As concerns this clone: No DNA is shown, since the ends of the CDR3 on it are uncertain; the CDR3 is the one TCRdb lists. The rearrangement links TRBV21-1 to TRBJ1-3; the listed D gene, TRBD1, was not tested against the DNA. TRBV21-1 is a recognized pseudogene. The CDR3 length equals 17 residues, ends included. The CDR3 region is CASRDRFRWGSGNTIYF.